This is a list of T cell receptor beta chains from one sample in a study of shared clonotypes between healthy human individuals. Generated by immunoSEQ multiplex PCR, the TCRdb table keeps only in-frame clones and is missing some. The table includes 850,000 to 1,100,000 clones, around 77% detected once. Material: memory CD4+ T cells from PBMCs. These receptors were collected from a man aged 18 to 29 in good health. Some clones in this sample may be carry-over from other donors' samples. Both conserved end residues are part of each CDR3. D genes are given only for firm matches. Only part of the rows carry a size: once, few, many, or a class if the clone is expanded.

d_call j_call v_call clone_size cdr3_aa cdr3_nt
NA TRBJ1-4 TRBV5-1 NA CASSSTQPLLEKLFF TGCGCCAGCAGTTCCACTCAACCGCTACTTGAAAAACTGTTTTTT
NA TRBJ1-1 TRBV19 NA CASSRRGQLNTEAFF TGTGCCAGTAGCCGACGAGGACAGTTGAACACTGAAGCTTTCTTT
NA TRBJ1-5 TRBV7-2 NA CASSLRGFGQPQHF TGTGCCAGCAGCTTACGAGGGTTCGGCCAGCCCCAGCATTTT
TRBD1 TRBJ1-2 TRBV10-3 NA CAISEGTGPNYGYTF TGTGCCATCAGTGAGGGGACAGGGCCTAACTATGGCTACACCTTC
NA TRBJ2-3 TRBV7-3 once CASSLTRSTDTQYF TGTGCCAGCAGCTTAACGCGGAGCACAGATACGCAGTATTTT
NA TRBJ1-3 TRBV5-1 NA CASSFTGSGNTIYF TGCGCCAGCAGCTTCACAGGGAGTGGAAACACCATATATTTT
NA TRBJ1-5 TRBV9 NA CASSPRGISNQPQHF TGTGCCAGCAGTCCTCGGGGGATCTCGAATCAGCCCCAGCATTTT
NA TRBJ2-2 TRBV6-4 NA CASSDDTGELFF TGTGCCAGCAGTGACGACACCGGGGAGCTGTTTTTT
TRBD1 TRBJ1-6 TRBV10-3 NA CAIRIDRGNSPLHF TGTGCCATCAGAATCGACAGGGGGAATTCACCCCTCCACTTT
NA TRBJ1-5 TRBV5-4 NA CASREGGTGGLQPQHF TGTGCCAGCAGGGAAGGGGGTACAGGCGGATTACAGCCCCAGCATTTT
NA TRBJ1-2 TRBV18 NA CASSRADQAYGYTF TGTGCCAGCTCCCGAGCGGACCAGGCGTATGGCTACACCTTC
TRBD2 TRBJ2-1 TRBV27 NA CASKSGTSYNEQFF TGTGCCAGCAAGAGCGGGACCTCCTACAATGAGCAGTTCTTC
NA TRBJ1-6 TRBV28 NA CASSSAHSGENSPLHF TGTGCCAGCAGTTCGGCACACAGTGGGGAAAATTCACCCCTCCACTTT
NA TRBJ2-7 TRBV6-1 NA CASSEISWSYEQYF TGTGCCAGCAGTGAAATCAGCTGGTCCTACGAGCAGTACTTC
NA TRBJ1-4 TRBV19 NA CASSTGGPSEKLFF TGTGCCAGTAGCACTGGGGGTCCCAGCGAAAAACTGTTTTTT
NA TRBJ1-2 TRBV6-1 NA CASSEANYGYTF TGTGCCAGCAGTGAAGCGAACTATGGCTACACCTTC
NA TRBJ1-2 TRBV19 NA CASQQPGQQFGYTF TGTGCCAGTCAACAACCCGGGCAGCAATTTGGCTACACCTTC
TRBD2 TRBJ2-1 TRBV4-2 NA CASSQDQTSGSIREQFF TGTGCCAGCAGCCAAGACCAGACTAGCGGGAGCATTAGAGAGCAGTTCTTC
NA TRBJ1-2 TRBV4-3 few CASAPGRQSNYGYTF TGCGCCAGCGCCCCGGGACGACAGTCAAACTATGGCTACACCTTC
NA TRBJ1-1 TRBV6-6 NA CASSYSSLGAEAFF TGTGCCAGCAGTTACTCGTCCTTAGGCGCTGAAGCTTTCTTT
NA TRBJ1-3 TRBV7-2 many CASSFNTGRTIYF TGTGCCAGCAGCTTCAATACCGGTAGGACCATATATTTT
TRBD2 TRBJ2-3 TRBV11-3 NA CASRTTGTSGKVTDTQYF TGTGCCAGCAGGACGACCGGGACTAGCGGGAAGGTTACAGATACGCAGTATTTT
TRBD1 TRBJ2-7 TRBV7-8 NA CASGSQGAMGNYEQYF TGTGCCAGCGGCTCCCAGGGGGCGATGGGGAACTACGAGCAGTACTTC
TRBD1 TRBJ2-3 TRBV5-1 NA CASSSTGFAADTQYF TGCGCCAGCAGCTCGACAGGGTTCGCAGCAGATACGCAGTATTTT
NA TRBJ2-7 TRBV11-2 NA CASSMQGKQYF TGTGCCAGCAGCATGCAGGGAAAACAGTACTTC
NA TRBJ2-1 TRBV18 NA CASSPIAYNEQFF TGTGCCAGCTCACCAATCGCCTACAATGAGCAGTTCTTC
NA TRBJ2-7 TRBV19 NA CASSPQASYEQYF TGTGCCAGTAGTCCCCAAGCATCCTACGAGCAGTACTTC
TRBD2 TRBJ2-1 TRBV2 NA CASSEALGLAGETRYNEQFF TGTGCCAGCAGTGAAGCGCTTGGGCTAGCGGGAGAGACGAGATACAATGAGCAGTTCTTC
NA TRBJ1-2 TRBV18 NA CASSRSTVDGYTF TGTGCCAGCTCACGGTCGACGGTCGATGGCTACACCTTC